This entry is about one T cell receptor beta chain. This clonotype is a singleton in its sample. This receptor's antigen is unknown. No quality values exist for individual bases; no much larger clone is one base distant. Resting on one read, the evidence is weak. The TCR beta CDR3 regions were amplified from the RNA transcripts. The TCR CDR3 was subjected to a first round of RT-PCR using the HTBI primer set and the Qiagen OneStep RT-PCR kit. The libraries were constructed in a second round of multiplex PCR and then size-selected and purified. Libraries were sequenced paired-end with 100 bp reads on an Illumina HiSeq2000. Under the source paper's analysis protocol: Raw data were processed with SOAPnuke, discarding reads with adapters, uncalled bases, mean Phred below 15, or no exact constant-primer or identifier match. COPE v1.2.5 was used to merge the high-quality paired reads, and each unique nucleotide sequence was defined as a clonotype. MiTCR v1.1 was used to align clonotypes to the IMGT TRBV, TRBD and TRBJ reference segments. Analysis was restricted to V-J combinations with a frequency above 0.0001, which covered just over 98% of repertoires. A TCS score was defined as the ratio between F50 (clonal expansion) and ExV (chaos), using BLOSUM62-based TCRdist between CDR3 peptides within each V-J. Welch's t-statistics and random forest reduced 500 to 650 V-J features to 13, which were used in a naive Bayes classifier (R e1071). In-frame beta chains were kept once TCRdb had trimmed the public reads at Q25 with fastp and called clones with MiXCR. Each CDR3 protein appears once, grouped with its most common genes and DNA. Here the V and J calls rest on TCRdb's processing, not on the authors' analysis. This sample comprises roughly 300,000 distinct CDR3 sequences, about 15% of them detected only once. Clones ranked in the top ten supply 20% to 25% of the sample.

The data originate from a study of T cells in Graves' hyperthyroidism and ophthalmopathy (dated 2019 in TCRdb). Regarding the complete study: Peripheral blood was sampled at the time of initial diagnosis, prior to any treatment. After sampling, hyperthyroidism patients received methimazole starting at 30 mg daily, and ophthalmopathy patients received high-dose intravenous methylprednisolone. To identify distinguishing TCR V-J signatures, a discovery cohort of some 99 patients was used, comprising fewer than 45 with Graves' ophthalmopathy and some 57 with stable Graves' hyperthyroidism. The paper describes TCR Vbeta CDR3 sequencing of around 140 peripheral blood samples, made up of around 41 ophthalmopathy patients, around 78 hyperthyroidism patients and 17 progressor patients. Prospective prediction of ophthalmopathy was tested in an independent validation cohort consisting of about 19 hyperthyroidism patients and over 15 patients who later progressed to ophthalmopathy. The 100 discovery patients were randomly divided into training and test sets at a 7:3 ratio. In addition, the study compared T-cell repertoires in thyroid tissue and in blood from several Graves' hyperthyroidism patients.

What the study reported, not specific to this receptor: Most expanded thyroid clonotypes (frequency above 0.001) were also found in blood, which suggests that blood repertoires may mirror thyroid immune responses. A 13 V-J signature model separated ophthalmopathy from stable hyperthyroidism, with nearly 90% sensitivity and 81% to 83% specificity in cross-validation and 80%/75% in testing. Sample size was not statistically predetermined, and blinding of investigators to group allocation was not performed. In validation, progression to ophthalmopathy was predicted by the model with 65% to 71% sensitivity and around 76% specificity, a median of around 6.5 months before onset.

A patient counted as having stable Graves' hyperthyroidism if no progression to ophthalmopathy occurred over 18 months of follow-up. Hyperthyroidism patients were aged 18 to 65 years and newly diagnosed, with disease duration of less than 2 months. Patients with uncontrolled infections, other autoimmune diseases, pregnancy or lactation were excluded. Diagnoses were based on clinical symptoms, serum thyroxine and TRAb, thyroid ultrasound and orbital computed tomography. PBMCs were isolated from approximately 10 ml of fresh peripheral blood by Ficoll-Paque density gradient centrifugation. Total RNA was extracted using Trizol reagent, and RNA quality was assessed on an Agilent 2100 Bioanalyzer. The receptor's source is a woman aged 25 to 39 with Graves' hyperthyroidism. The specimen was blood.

The CDR3 here reads CASSYSGPSEGYTF. The bases read TGTGCCAGCAGTTATTCCGGGCCCAGCGAGGGCTACACCTTC. The sequence joins TRBV6-9 to TRBJ1-2, with no reliable assignment of the D segment. The germline V gene sets CDR1 to MNHGY and CDR2 to SVAAGI. Including the terminal cysteine and phenylalanine, the CDR3 comprises 14 residues. Only the CDR3 part of the read is kept: 42 bases, read in frame from the first base. V and J lose 0 bases and 8 bases, and a span of 13 bases separates them.